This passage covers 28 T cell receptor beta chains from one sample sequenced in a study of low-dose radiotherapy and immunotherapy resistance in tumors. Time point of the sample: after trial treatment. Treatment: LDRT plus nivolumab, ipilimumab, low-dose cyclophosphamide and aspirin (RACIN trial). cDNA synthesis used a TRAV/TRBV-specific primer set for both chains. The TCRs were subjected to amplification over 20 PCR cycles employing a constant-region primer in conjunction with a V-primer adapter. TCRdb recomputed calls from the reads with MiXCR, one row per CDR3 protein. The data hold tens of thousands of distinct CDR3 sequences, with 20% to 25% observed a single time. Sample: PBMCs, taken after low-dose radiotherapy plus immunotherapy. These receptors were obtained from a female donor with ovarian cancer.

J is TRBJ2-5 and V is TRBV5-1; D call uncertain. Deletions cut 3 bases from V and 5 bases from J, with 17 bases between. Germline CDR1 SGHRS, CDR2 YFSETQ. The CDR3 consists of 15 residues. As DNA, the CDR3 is TGCGCCAGCAGCTACGAAGCTTCTTCGGTGGAGACCCAGTACTTC. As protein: CASSYEASSVETQYF.

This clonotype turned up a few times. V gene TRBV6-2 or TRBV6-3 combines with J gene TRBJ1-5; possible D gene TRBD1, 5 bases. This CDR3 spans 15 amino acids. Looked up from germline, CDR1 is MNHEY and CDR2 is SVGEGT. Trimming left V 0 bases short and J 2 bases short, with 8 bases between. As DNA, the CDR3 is TGTGCCAGCAGTTACTCGGCCAGGGGCAATCAGCCCCAGCATTTT. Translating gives CASSYSARGNQPQHF.

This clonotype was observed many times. CDR3 coding DNA: TGTGCCAGCAGCGTTCTGGATACGCAGTATTTT. Amino acids: CASSVLDTQYF. This chain connects TRBV9 to TRBJ2-3; D uncertain. There are 11 residues in the CDR3. Germline V gene sequence: CDR1 SGDLS, CDR2 YYNGEE. Trimming pared 2 bases from V and 6 bases from J, leaving 4 bases between.

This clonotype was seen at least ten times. The CDR3 spells CASMNRVSPRGSYNEQFF. DNA of the CDR3: TGCGCCAGCATGAACAGGGTCTCCCCTCGGGGCTCCTACAATGAGCAGTTCTTC. The rearrangement uses TRBV10-2 and TRBJ2-1; possible D gene TRBD1, 6 bases. Germline-derived CDR1 and CDR2 are WSHSY and SAAADI. V lost 7 bases, J lost 0 bases, and 22 bases lay in between. The CDR3 extends over 18 amino acids.

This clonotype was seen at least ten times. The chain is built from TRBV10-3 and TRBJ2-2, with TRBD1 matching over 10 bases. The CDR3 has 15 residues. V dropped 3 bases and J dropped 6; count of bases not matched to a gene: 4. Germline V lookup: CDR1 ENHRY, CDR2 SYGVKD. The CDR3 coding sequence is TGTGCCATCAGTGAAAGAGGACAGGGGGCCGGGGAGCTGTTTTTT. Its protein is CAISERGQGAGELFF.

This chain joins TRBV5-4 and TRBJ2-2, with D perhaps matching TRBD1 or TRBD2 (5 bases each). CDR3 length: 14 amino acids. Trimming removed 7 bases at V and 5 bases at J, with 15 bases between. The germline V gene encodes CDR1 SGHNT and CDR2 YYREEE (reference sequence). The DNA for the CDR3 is TGTGCCAGCCGGGACGCAGGAAGAACCGGGGAGCTGTTTTTT. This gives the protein CASRDAGRTGELFF.

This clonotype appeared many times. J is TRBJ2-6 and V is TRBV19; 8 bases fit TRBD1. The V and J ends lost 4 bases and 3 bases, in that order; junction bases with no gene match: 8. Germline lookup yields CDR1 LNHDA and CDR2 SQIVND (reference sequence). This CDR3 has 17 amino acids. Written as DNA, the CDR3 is TGTGCCAGTAGTACCACCCAGGGGGCTGGTGGGGCCAACGTCCTGACTTTC. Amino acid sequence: CASSTTQGAGGANVLTF.

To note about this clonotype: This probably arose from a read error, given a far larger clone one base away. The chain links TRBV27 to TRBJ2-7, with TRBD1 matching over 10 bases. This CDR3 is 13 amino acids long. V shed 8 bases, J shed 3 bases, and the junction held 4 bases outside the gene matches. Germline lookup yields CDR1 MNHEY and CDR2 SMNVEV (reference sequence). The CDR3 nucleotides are TGTGCCAGCGGGGACAGGGGTAACTACGAGCAGTACTTC. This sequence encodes CASGDRGNYEQYF.

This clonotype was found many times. The CDR3 region is CASSSSGTGLYEQYF. The DNA for the CDR3 is TGTGCCAGCAGCTCGTCGGGGACAGGGTTGTACGAGCAGTACTTC. The chain couples TRBV7-9 to TRBJ2-7; 9 nucleotides line up with TRBD1. This CDR3 is 15 amino acids long. Germline CDR1 and CDR2: SEHNR and FQNEAQ (reference sequence). J was trimmed by 4 bases and V by 4 bases; bases with no gene match: 8.

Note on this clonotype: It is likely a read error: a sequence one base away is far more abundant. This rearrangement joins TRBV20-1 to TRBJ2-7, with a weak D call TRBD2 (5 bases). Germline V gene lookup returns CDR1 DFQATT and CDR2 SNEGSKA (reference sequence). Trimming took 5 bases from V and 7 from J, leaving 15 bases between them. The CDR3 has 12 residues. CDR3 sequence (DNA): TGCAGTGCTGGGGTAGCGCGATATGAGCAGTACTTC. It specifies CSAGVARYEQYF.

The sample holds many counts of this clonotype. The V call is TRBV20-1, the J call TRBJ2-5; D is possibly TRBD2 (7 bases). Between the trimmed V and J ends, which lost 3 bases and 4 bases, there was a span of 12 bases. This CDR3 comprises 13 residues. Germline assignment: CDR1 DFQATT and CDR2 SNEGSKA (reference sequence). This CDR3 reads CSASAGEGETQYF. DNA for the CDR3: TGCAGTGCTAGCGCAGGGGAGGGAGAGACCCAGTACTTC.

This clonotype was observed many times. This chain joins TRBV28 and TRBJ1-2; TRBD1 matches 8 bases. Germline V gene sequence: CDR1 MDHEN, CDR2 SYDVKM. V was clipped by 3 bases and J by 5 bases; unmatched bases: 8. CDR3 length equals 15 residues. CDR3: CASSFGARGRYGYTF. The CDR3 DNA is TGTGCCAGCAGTTTTGGAGCCAGGGGGCGTTATGGCTACACCTTC.

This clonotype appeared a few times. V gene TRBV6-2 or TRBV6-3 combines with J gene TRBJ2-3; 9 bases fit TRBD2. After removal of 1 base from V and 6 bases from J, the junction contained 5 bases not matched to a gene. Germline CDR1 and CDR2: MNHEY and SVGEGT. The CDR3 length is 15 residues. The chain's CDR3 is CASSYLASGTDTQYF. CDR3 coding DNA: TGTGCCAGCAGTTACTTGGCTAGCGGGACGGATACGCAGTATTTT.

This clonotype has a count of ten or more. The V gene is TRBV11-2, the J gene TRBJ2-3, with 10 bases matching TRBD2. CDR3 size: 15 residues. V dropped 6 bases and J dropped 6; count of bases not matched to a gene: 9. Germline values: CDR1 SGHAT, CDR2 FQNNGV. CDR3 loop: CASRRPGLARDTQYF. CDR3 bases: TGTGCCAGCAGAAGACCGGGACTAGCGAGGGATACGCAGTATTTT.

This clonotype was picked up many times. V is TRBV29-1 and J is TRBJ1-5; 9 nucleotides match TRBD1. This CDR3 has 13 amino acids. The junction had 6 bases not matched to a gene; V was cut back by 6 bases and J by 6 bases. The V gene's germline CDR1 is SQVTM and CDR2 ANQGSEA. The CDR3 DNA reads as TGCAGCGTCGGAGGACAGGGGACTCAGCCCCAGCATTTT. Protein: CSVGGQGTQPQHF. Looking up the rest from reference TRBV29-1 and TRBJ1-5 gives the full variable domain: SAVISQKPSRDICQRGTSLTIQCQVDSQVTMMFWYRQQPGQSLTLIATANQGSEATYESGFVIDKFPISRPNLTFSTLTVSNMSPEDSSIYLCSVGGQGTQPQHFGDGTRLSIL.

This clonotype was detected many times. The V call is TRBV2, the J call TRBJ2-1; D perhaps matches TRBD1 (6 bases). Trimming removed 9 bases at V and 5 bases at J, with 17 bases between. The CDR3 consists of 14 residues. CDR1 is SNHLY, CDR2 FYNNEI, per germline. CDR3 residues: CASTVDSGDNEQFF. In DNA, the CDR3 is TGTGCCAGTACCGTGGACAGTGGCGACAATGAGCAGTTCTTC.

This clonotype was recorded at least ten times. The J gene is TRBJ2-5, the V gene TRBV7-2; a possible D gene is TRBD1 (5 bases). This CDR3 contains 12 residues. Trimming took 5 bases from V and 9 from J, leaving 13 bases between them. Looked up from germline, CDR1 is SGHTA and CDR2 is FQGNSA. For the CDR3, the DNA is TGTGCCAGCAGCGCAGGGTTAGGGCCCCAGTACTTC. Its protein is CASSAGLGPQYF.

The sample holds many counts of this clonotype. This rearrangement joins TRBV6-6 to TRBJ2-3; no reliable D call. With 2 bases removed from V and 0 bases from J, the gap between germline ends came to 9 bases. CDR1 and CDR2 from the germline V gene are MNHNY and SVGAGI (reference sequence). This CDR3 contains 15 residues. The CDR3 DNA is TGTGCCAGCAGTTACGTAGGAACTAGCACAGATACGCAGTATTTT. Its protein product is CASSYVGTSTDTQYF.

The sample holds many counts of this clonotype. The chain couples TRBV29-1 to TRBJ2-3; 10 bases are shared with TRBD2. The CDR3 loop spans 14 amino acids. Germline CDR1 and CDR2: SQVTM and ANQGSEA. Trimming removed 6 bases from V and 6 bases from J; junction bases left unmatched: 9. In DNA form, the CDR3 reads TGCAGCGTAGCCGGGACTAGCGTAGTCGATACGCAGTATTTT. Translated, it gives CSVAGTSVVDTQYF.

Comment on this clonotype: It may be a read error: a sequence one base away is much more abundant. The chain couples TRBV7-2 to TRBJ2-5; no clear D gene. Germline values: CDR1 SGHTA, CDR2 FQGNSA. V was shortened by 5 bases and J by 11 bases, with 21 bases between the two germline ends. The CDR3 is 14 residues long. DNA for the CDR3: TGTGCCAGCAGCCCGGACCCGACCTACAATGAGCAGTACTTC. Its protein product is CASSPDPTYNEQYF. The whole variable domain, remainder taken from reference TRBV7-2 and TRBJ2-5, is GAGVSQSPSNKVTEKGKDVELRCDPISGHTALYWYRQSLGQGLEFLIYFQGNSAPDKSGLPSDRFSAERTGGSVSTLTIQRTQQEDSAVYLCASSPDPTYNEQYFGPGTRLLVL.

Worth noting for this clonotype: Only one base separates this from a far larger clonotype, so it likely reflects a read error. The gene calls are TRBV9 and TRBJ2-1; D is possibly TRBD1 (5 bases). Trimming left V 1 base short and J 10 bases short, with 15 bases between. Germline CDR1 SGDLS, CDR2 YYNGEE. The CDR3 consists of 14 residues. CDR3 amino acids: CASSVSQGSYEQFF. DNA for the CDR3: TGTGCCAGCAGCGTAAGCCAGGGTAGTTACGAGCAGTTCTTC. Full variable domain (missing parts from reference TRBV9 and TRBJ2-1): DSGVTQTPKHLITATGQRVTLRCSPRSGDLSVYWYQQSLDQGLQFLIQYYNGEERAKGNILERFSAQQFPDLHSELNLSSLELGDSALYFCASSVSQGSYEQFFGPGTRLTVL.

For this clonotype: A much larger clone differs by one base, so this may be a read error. CDR3 sequence reads: CDSSPDRQGQFF. DNA of the CDR3: TGTGACAGCAGCCCTGACAGGCAGGGGCAGTTCTTC. This chain uses TRBV7-9 with TRBJ2-1, with D perhaps matching TRBD1 (6 bases). CDR1 and CDR2 (germline): SEHNR, FQNEAQ (reference sequence). The CDR3 loop spans 12 amino acids.

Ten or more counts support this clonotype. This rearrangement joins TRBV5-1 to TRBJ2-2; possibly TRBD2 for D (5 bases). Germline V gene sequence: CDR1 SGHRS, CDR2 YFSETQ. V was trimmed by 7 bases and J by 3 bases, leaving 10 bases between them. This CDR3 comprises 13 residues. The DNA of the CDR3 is TGCGCCAGCCGGACCGGGGACACCGGGGAGCTGTTTTTT. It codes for CASRTGDTGELFF.

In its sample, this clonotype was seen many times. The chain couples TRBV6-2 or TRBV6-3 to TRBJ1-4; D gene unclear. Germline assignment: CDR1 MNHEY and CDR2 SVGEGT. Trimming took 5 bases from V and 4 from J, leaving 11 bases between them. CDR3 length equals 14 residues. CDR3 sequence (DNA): TGTGCCAGCAGTGGAACAGACTATAATGAAAAACTGTTTTTT. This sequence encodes CASSGTDYNEKLFF.

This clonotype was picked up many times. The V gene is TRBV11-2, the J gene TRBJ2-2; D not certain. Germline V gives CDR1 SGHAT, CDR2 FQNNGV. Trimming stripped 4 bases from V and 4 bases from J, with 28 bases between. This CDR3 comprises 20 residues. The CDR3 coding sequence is TGTGCCAGCAGCTCTACGAGGTCCCGGGTCAGTCGACGCTTCACCGGGGAGCTGTTTTTT. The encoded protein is CASSSTRSRVSRRFTGELFF.

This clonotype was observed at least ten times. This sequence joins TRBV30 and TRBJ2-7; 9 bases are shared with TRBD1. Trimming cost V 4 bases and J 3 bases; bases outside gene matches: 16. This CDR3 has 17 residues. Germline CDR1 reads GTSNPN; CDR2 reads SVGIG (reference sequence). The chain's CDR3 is CAWNTGQGLKRYYEQYF. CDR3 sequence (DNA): TGTGCCTGGAACACGGGACAGGGTCTGAAAAGGTACTACGAGCAGTACTTC. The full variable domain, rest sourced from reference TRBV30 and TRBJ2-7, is SQTIHQWPATLVQPVGSPLSLECTVEGTSNPNLYWYRQAAGRGLQLLFYSVGIGQISSEVPQNLSASRPQDRQFILSSKKLLLSDSGFYLCAWNTGQGLKRYYEQYFGPGTRLTVT.

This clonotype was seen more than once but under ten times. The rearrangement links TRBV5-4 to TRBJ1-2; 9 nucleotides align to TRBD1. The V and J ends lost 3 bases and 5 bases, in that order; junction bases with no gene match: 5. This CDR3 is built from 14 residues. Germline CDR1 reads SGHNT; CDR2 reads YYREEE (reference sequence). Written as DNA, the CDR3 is TGTGCCAGCAGCTCAACAGGGGGCGCGTATGGCTACACCTTC. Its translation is CASSSTGGAYGYTF. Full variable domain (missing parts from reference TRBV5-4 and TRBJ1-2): ETGVTQSPTHLIKTRGQQVTLRCSSQSGHNTVSWYQQALGQGPQFIFQYYREEENGRGNFPPRFSGLQFPNYSSELNVNALELDDSALYLCASSSTGGAYGYTFGSGTRLTVV.

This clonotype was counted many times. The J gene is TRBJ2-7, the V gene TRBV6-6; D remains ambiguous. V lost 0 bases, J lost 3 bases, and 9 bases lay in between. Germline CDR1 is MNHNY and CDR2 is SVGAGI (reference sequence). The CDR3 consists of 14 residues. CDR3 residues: CASSYSDLSYEQYF. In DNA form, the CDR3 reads TGTGCCAGCAGTTACTCAGACCTGAGCTACGAGCAGTACTTC.